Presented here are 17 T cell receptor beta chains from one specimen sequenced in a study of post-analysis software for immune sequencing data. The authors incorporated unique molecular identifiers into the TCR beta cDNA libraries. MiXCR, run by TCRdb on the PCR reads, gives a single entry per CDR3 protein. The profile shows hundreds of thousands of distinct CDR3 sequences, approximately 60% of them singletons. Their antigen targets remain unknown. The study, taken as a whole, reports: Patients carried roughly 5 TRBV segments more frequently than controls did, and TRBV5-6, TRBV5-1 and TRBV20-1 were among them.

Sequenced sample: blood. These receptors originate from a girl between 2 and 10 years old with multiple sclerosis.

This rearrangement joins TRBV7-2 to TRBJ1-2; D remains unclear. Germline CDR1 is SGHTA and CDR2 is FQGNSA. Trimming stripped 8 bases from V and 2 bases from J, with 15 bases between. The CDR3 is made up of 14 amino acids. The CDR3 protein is CASGFGSLNYGYTF. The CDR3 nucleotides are TGTGCCAGCGGTTTTGGGAGTTTAAACTATGGCTACACCTTC.

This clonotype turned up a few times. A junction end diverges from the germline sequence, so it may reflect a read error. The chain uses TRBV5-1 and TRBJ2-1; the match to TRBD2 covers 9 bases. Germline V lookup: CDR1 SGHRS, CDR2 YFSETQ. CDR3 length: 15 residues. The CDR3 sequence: CASSLGLAGHNEQFF. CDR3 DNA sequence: TGTGCCAGCAGCTTAGGGCTAGCGGGGCACAATGAGCAGTTCTTC.

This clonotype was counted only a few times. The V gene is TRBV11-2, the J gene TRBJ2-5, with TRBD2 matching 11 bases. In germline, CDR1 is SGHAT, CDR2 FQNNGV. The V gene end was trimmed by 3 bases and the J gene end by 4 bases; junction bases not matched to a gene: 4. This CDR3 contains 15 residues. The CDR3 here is CASSLRGLAAETQYF. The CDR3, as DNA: TGTGCCAGCAGCTTGAGGGGACTAGCGGCAGAGACCCAGTACTTC.

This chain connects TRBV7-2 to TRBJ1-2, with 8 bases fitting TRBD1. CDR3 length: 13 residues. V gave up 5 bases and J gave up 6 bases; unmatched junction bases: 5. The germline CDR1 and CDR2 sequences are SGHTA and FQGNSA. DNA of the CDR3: TGTGCCAGCAGCCAGGACAGGGCTAATGGCTACACCTTC. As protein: CASSQDRANGYTF.

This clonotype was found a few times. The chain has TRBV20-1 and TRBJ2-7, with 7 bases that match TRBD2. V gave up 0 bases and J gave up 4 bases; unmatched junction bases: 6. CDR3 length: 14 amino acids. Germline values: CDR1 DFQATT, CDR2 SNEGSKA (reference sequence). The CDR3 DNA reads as TGCAGTGCTAGAGATCCAGCGGGATCTTACGAGCAGTACTTC. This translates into CSARDPAGSYEQYF.

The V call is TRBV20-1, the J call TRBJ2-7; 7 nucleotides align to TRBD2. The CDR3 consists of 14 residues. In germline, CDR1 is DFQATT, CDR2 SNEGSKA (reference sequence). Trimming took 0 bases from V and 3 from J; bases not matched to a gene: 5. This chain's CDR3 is CSARESGGFYEQYF. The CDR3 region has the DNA TGCAGTGCTAGAGAGTCGGGAGGATTCTACGAGCAGTACTTC.

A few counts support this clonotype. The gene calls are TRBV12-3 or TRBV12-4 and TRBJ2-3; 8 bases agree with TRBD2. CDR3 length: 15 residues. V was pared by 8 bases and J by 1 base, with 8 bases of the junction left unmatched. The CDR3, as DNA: TGTGCCAGCGTGAGGAGCGGGAGTCGCACAGATACGCAGTATTTT. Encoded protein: CASVRSGSRTDTQYF.

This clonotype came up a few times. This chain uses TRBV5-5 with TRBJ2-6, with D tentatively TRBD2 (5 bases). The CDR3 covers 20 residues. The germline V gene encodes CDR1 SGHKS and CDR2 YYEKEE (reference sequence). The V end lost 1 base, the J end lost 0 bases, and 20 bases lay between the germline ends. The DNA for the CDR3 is TGTGCCAGCAGCTTGACTTTTTGGACGGGAAGAGACTCTGGGGCCAACGTCCTGACTTTC. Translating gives CASSLTFWTGRDSGANVLTF.

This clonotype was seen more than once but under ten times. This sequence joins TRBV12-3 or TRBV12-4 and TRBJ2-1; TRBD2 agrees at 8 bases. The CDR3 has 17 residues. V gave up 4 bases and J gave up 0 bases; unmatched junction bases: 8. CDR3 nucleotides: TGTGCCAGCAGTTCCACCGGGGGGGGAGGCTCCTACAATGAGCAGTTCTTC. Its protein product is CASSSTGGGGSYNEQFF.

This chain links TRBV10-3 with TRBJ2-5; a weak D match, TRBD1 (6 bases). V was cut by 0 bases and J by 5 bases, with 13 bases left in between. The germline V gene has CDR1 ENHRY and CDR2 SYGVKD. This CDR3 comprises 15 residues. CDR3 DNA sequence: TGTGCCATCAGTGAGTCAAGGCAGGGGCTGGAGACCCAGTACTTC. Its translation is CAISESRQGLETQYF.

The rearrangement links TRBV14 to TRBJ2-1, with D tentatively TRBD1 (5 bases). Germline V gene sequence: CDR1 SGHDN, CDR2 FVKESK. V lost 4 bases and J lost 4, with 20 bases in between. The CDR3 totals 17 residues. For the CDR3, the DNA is TGTGCCAGCAGCCTCCCAACGTATGAGACAGATTACAATGAGCAGTTCTTC. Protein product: CASSLPTYETDYNEQFF. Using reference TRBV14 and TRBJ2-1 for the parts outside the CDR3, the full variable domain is EAGVTQFPSHSVIEKGQTVTLRCDPISGHDNLYWYRRVMGKEIKFLLHFVKESKQDESGMPNNRFLAERTGGTYSTLKVQPAELEDSGVYFCASSLPTYETDYNEQFFGPGTRLTVL.

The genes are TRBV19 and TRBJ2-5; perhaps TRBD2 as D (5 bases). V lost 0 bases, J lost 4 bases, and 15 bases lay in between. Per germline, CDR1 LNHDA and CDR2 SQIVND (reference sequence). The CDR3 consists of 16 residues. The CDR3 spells CASSIENSRGGETQYF. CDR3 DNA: TGTGCCAGTAGTATAGAAAACAGCCGAGGAGGAGAGACCCAGTACTTC.

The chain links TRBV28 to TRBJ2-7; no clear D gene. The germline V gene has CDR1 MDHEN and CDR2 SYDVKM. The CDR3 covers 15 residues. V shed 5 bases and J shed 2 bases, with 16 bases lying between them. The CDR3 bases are TGTGCCAGCAGTCCCTTCACCTCCGCCACCTACGAGCAGTACTTC. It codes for CASSPFTSATYEQYF.

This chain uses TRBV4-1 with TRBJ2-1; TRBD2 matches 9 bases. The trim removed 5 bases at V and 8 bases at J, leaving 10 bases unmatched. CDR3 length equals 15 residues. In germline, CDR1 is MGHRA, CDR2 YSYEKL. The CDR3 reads CASSAPGLAVDEQFF. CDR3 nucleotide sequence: TGCGCCAGCAGCGCCCCGGGACTAGCTGTGGATGAGCAGTTCTTC.

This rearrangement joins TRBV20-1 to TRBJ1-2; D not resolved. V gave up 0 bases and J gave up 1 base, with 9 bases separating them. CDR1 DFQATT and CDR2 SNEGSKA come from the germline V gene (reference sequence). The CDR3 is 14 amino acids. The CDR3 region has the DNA TGCAGTGCTAGAGACCCGACCGTTAACTATGGCTACACCTTC. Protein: CSARDPTVNYGYTF.

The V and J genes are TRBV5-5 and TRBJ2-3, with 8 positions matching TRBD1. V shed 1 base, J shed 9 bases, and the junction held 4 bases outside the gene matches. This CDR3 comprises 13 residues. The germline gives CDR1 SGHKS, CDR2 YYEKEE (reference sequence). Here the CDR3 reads CASSLLNRGTQYF. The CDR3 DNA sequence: TGTGCCAGCAGCTTGTTAAACAGGGGGACGCAGTATTTT.

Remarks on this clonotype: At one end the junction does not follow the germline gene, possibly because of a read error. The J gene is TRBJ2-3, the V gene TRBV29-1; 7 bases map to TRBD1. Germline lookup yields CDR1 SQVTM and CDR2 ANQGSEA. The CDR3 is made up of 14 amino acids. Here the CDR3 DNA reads TGCAGCGTCGGATGGGGACAGAGCACAGATACGCGGTATTTT. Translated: CSVGWGQSTDTRYF.